The 17 T cell receptor beta chains given below trace back to one sample, sequenced in a study of blood T cells in healthy people across ages. A second PCR of 7 to 11 cycles used a sample-barcoded 5' primer and a J-beta primer mix. TCRdb re-analysed the 5' RACE reads in MiXCR, keeping a single row per CDR3 protein. The sample carries about 830,000 distinct CDR3 sequences, 62% recorded once. The sample taken for sequencing was blood. These receptors came from a man aged 30 to 39 in good health.

This chain joins TRBV5-1 and TRBJ2-7; weak D call: TRBD2 (5 bases). This CDR3 comprises 15 residues. CDR1 is SGHRS, CDR2 YFSETQ, per germline. Trimming removed 4 bases at V and 0 bases at J, with 14 bases between. The CDR3 region is CASSQDSTSSYEQYF. The DNA of the CDR3 is TGCGCCAGCAGCCAGGACTCTACCAGCTCCTACGAGCAGTACTTC.

This clonotype was seen only once. The chain uses TRBV27 and TRBJ2-2; TRBD2 aligns across 7 bases. V lost 5 bases to trimming and J lost 7 bases; unmatched junction nucleotides: 4. The CDR3 spans 13 residues. CDR1 MNHEY and CDR2 SMNVEV come from the germline V gene (reference sequence). The CDR3 sequence is CASSGPGGGELFF. CDR3 coding DNA: TGTGCCAGCAGTGGGCCGGGGGGCGGGGAGCTGTTTTTT.

This rearrangement joins TRBV9 to TRBJ2-7; D is ambiguous. This CDR3 comprises 13 residues. From germline, CDR1 is SGDLS and CDR2 YYNGEE. The V end was cut by 3 bases, the J end by 4 bases, with 11 bases between. CDR3 loop: CASSDPLGYEQYF. In nucleotides, the CDR3 is TGTGCCAGCAGCGACCCCCTGGGTTACGAGCAGTACTTC.

The rearrangement links TRBV28 to TRBJ2-7; weak D call: TRBD2 (6 bases). The CDR3 length is 14 residues. Germline assignment: CDR1 MDHEN and CDR2 SYDVKM. Trimming stripped 6 bases from V and 8 bases from J, with 20 bases between. DNA for the CDR3: TGTGCCAGCAGCCTGGTCGGAGGGGATTACAAGCAGTACTTC. It codes for CASSLVGGDYKQYF.

The V gene is TRBV30, the J gene TRBJ2-1; D is ambiguous. V lost 5 bases and J 0 bases, leaving 5 bases between the germline ends. The CDR3 extends over 12 amino acids. CDR1 and CDR2 (germline): GTSNPN, SVGIG (reference sequence). For the CDR3, the DNA is TGTGCCTGGGCCGGCTCCTACAATGAGCAGTTCTTC. Encoded protein: CAWAGSYNEQFF. Looking up the rest from reference TRBV30 and TRBJ2-1 gives the full variable domain: SQTIHQWPATLVQPVGSPLSLECTVEGTSNPNLYWYRQAAGRGLQLLFYSVGIGQISSEVPQNLSASRPQDRQFILSSKKLLLSDSGFYLCAWAGSYNEQFFGPGTRLTVL.

The CDR3 reads CASSLGSLVQETQYF. CDR3 bases: TGTGCCAGCAGCTTAGGAAGTTTAGTACAAGAGACCCAGTACTTC. V gene TRBV7-9 combines with J gene TRBJ2-7, with D hard to call. The J call may be mistaken, given a closer DNA end match to TRBJ2-5. The CDR3 is made up of 15 amino acids. In germline, CDR1 is SEHNR, CDR2 FQNEAQ (reference sequence).

This clonotype turned up a few times. The rearrangement joins TRBV29-1 to TRBJ2-7, with TRBD1 matching over 7 bases. Germline loops: CDR1 SQVTM, CDR2 ANQGSEA. The junction had 8 bases not matched to a gene; V was cut back by 6 bases and J by 3 bases. The CDR3 has 13 amino acids. The CDR3 DNA reads as TGCAGCGTCTACTGGACAGGTCGCTACGAGCAGTACTTC. This encodes CSVYWTGRYEQYF.

V gene TRBV5-1 combines with J gene TRBJ2-1, with 9 bases identical to TRBD2. The CDR3 length is 18 residues. From germline, CDR1 is SGHRS and CDR2 YFSETQ. Unmatched junction bases numbered 10, after V lost 3 bases and J lost 0 bases. For the CDR3, the DNA is TGCGCCAGCAGCTGGGGGCAAGGGCGGGGGGGCTCCTACAATGAGCAGTTCTTC. This codes for CASSWGQGRGGSYNEQFF.

The chain couples TRBV7-8 to TRBJ2-3; D is perhaps TRBD1 (5 bases). This CDR3 is built from 16 residues. Trimming shortened V by 8 bases and J by 0 bases, and 18 bases separated the two germline ends. The germline CDR1 and CDR2 sequences are SGHVS and FQNEAQ. In DNA, the CDR3 is TGTGCCAGCTGGGGCGAGACCCCCTTTAGCACAGATACGCAGTATTTT. Translated: CASWGETPFSTDTQYF.

V gene TRBV7-2 combines with J gene TRBJ2-1; no reliable D call. CDR1 SGHTA and CDR2 FQGNSA come from the germline V gene. Trimming left V 4 bases short and J 8 bases short, with 15 bases between. The CDR3 totals 14 residues. The CDR3 region is CASSSHGPMDEQFF. CDR3 coding DNA: TGTGCCAGCAGCTCCCACGGTCCTATGGATGAGCAGTTCTTC.

V is TRBV5-1 and J is TRBJ1-5; 8 nucleotides line up with TRBD1. The CDR3 has 17 residues. Germline loops: CDR1 SGHRS, CDR2 YFSETQ. V gave up 4 bases and J gave up 0 bases; unmatched junction bases: 9. The CDR3 spells CASSAGTGEYSNQPQHF. The CDR3 region has the DNA TGCGCCAGCAGCGCCGGGACAGGCGAATATAGCAATCAGCCCCAGCATTTT.

The J gene is TRBJ2-3, the V gene TRBV4-3, with D maybe TRBD2 (6 bases). Germline-derived CDR1 and CDR2 are LGHNA and YSLEER. V was pared by 0 bases and J by 6 bases, with 13 bases between. This CDR3 region has 15 residues. The CDR3 is CASSQEIAGPDTQYF. In DNA, the CDR3 is TGCGCCAGCAGCCAAGAGATCGCGGGGCCCGATACGCAGTATTTT.

This clonotype is categorized as medium-sized. This sequence joins TRBV6-4 and TRBJ2-3, with 11 bases that match TRBD2. Germline V gene data show CDR1 as MRHNA and CDR2 as SNTAGT. There are 15 residues in the CDR3. Trimming at V came to 3 bases and at J to 5 bases, leaving 4 bases not matched to a gene. In nucleotides, the CDR3 is TGTGCCAGCAGTGAAACTAGCGGGGGCGTAGATACGCAGTATTTT. Amino acids: CASSETSGGVDTQYF.

The chain links TRBV20-1 to TRBJ1-5, with 10 bases that match TRBD1. The CDR3 contains 14 residues. Trimming cost V 3 bases and J 6 bases; bases outside gene matches: 5. From germline, CDR1 is DFQATT and CDR2 SNEGSKA (reference sequence). CDR3 sequence reads: CSASEDRGTQPQHF. The CDR3 DNA sequence: TGCAGTGCTAGTGAGGACAGGGGGACTCAGCCCCAGCATTTT.

This sequence joins TRBV20-1 and TRBJ2-3; TRBD2 matches at 11 bases. Germline CDR1 and CDR2: DFQATT and SNEGSKA (reference sequence). J was trimmed by 2 bases and V by 7 bases; bases with no gene match: 11. This CDR3 has 16 amino acids. The CDR3 here is CSVPLVAGGNTDTQYF. CDR3 DNA sequence: TGCAGTGTCCCGTTAGTAGCGGGGGGGAACACAGATACGCAGTATTTT.

The chain links TRBV18 to TRBJ2-7; 9 bases are shared with TRBD1. Germline values: CDR1 KGHSH, CDR2 LQKENI. With V trimmed by 4 bases and J by 3 bases, 4 bases remained unmatched. CDR3 length: 14 residues. As DNA, the CDR3 is TGTGCCAGCTCACGCTCGACAGGGGGCTACGAGCAGTACTTC. Protein sequence: CASSRSTGGYEQYF.

The V gene is TRBV20-1, the J gene TRBJ2-3; 10 bases are a match to TRBD2. V gave up 2 bases and J gave up 5 bases; unmatched junction bases: 1. The germline V gene has CDR1 DFQATT and CDR2 SNEGSKA (reference sequence). CDR3 length equals 13 residues. Here the CDR3 reads CSARLAGVDTQYF. Here the CDR3 DNA reads TGCAGTGCTAGACTAGCGGGGGTAGATACGCAGTATTTT.